The 30 T cell receptor beta chains in this list originate from one sample, sequenced in a study of Ad26.COV2.S vaccination and SARS-CoV-2 variants. Treatment reported: roughly 18 received Ad26.COV2.S at low or high dose, single or two shots; 5 received placebo; per-sample allocation not given. Collection of samples fell on day 63 after the first vaccine or placebo injection. Sequencing was performed with immunoSEQ multiplex PCR; in TCRdb, only in-frame clones are kept and a portion is missing. The sample shows 250,000 or so clones, 87% of them seen only once. The input for sequencing was peripheral blood, taken in a trial of Ad26.COV2.S vaccine versus placebo. These receptors were taken from a person between 18 and 59 years old who received the Ad26.COV2.S COVID-19 vaccine or a placebo.

In the case of this clone: Additional DNA sequences in this sample encode the identical CDR3. CDR3 nucleotides: TGTGCCAGCTCACCGCAGGGTAACACTGAAGCTTTCTTT. Protein product: CASSPQGNTEAFF. This chain links TRBV18 with TRBJ1-1; D possibly corresponds to TRBD1 (5 bases). Looked up from germline, CDR1 is KGHSH and CDR2 is LQKENI. The CDR3 runs 13 residues. The germline V and J ends were trimmed by 3 bases and 2 bases, with 7 bases remaining between them.

V gene TRBV4-1 combines with J gene TRBJ2-5, with D perhaps TRBD1 or TRBD2 (6 bases each). This CDR3 is 15 amino acids long. Per germline, CDR1 MGHRA and CDR2 YSYEKL. Trimming left V 4 bases short and J 4 bases short, with 16 bases between. CDR3 protein: CASSPLEGGGETQYF. The CDR3 DNA reads TGCGCCAGCAGCCCCTTGGAGGGGGGAGGAGAGACCCAGTACTTC.

This rearrangement joins TRBV29-1 to TRBJ1-2; D might be TRBD1 (6 bases). Germline CDR1 is SQVTM and CDR2 is ANQGSEA. The CDR3 covers 15 residues. Trimming took 5 bases from V and 6 from J, leaving 22 bases between them. In DNA, the CDR3 is TGCAGCGTTTTTCCACTTACGACAGGATACAATGGCTACACCTTC. It encodes CSVFPLTTGYNGYTF.

V usage is TRBV6-4 and J usage is TRBJ2-3; D might be TRBD2 (5 bases). This CDR3 has 14 amino acids. V shed 4 bases and J shed 5 bases, with 13 bases lying between them. Germline V gene sequence: CDR1 MRHNA, CDR2 SNTAGT. The CDR3 spells CASSVSYGGDTQYF. The CDR3 DNA sequence: TGTGCCAGCAGTGTTTCCTACGGAGGAGATACGCAGTATTTT.

The table lists this clone with a count of one. The chain has TRBV4-1 and TRBJ1-4, with D tentatively TRBD1 (6 bases). Germline loops: CDR1 MGHRA, CDR2 YSYEKL. The V and J ends lost 0 bases and 3 bases respectively, with 14 bases between them. CDR3 size: 17 residues. The CDR3 nucleotides read TGCGCCAGCAGCCAAGAGGCAGGGGAGAGGGCTAATGAAAAACTGTTTTTT. It translates to CASSQEAGERANEKLFF.

This chain connects TRBV27 to TRBJ2-2, with a tentative D call TRBD2 (7 bases). This CDR3 contains 17 residues. Germline-derived CDR1 and CDR2 are MNHEY and SMNVEV (reference sequence). V was clipped by 6 bases and J by 5 bases, with 22 bases between them. CDR3 nucleotide sequence: TGTGCCAGCAGAGCACACCGAATCAGGGGAGGGACCGGGGAGCTGTTTTTT. Its protein product is CASRAHRIRGGTGELFF.

The V gene is TRBV16, the J gene TRBJ2-3; no firm D call. The CDR3 covers 15 residues. V dropped 0 bases and J dropped 3 bases, with 10 bases sitting between them. Germline V gene data show CDR1 as KGHSY and CDR2 as FQNENV. CDR3 loop: CASSQSPAVTDTQYF. DNA for the CDR3: TGTGCCAGCAGCCAATCTCCGGCAGTTACAGATACGCAGTATTTT.

The V and J genes are TRBV7-2 and TRBJ2-6; D is possibly TRBD1 (6 bases). The CDR3 is made up of 17 amino acids. The germline V gene encodes CDR1 SGHTA and CDR2 FQGNSA. V lost 2 bases, J lost 1 base, and 12 bases lay in between. CDR3 amino acids: CASSLMTGLSGANVLTF. The CDR3 region has the DNA TGTGCCAGCAGCTTAATGACAGGTTTATCTGGGGCCAACGTCCTGACTTTC. Full variable domain (missing parts from reference TRBV7-2 and TRBJ2-6): GAGVSQSPSNKVTEKGKDVELRCDPISGHTALYWYRQSLGQGLEFLIYFQGNSAPDKSGLPSDRFSAERTGGSVSTLTIQRTQQEDSAVYLCASSLMTGLSGANVLTFGAGSRLTVL.

The CDR3 loop reads CASSKRTGGLGTEAFF. The CDR3 nucleotides are TGTGCCAGCAGCAAGAGGACAGGGGGCTTGGGCACTGAAGCTTTCTTT. The chain links TRBV7-9 to TRBJ1-1, with TRBD1 matching 11 bases. V was pared by 5 bases and J by 4 bases, with 9 bases of the junction left unmatched. This CDR3 is built from 16 residues. Looked up from germline, CDR1 is SEHNR and CDR2 is FQNEAQ (reference sequence).

The rearrangement uses TRBV30 and TRBJ2-7; D could derive from TRBD1 or TRBD2 (5 bases each). The V and J ends lost 3 bases and 7 bases respectively, with 16 bases between them. The CDR3 is made up of 13 amino acids. CDR1 and CDR2 (germline): GTSNPN, SVGIG (reference sequence). The CDR3 reads CAWSERDRREQYF. CDR3 nucleotides: TGTGCCTGGAGCGAAAGGGACCGTAGGGAGCAGTACTTC.

The chain uses TRBV5-6 and TRBJ1-2, with D possibly matching TRBD1 (5 bases). Trimming removed 2 bases at V and 4 bases at J, with 15 bases between. Germline V gene lookup returns CDR1 SGHDT and CDR2 YYEEEE. This CDR3 contains 15 residues. The CDR3 here is CASSLRGRLGYGYTF. CDR3 nucleotides: TGTGCCAGCAGCTTAAGGGGCAGGTTAGGCTATGGCTACACCTTC.

CDR3 bases: TGTGCCAGCAGCTTAGAAGGGGGTGAAGCTTTCTTT. It yields the protein CASSLEGGEAFF. This chain joins TRBV11-3 and TRBJ1-1, with a possible D match to TRBD1 (6 bases). The CDR3 totals 12 residues. The germline V gene encodes CDR1 SGHNT and CDR2 YENEEA. Between the trimmed V and J ends, which lost 0 bases and 7 bases, there was a span of 6 bases.

The J gene is TRBJ1-2, the V gene TRBV7-8; D is unclear. CDR3 length: 15 residues. CDR1 and CDR2 (germline): SGHVS, FQNEAQ. Between the trimmed V and J ends, which lost 5 bases and 2 bases, there was a span of 15 bases. CDR3 nucleotides: TGTGCCAGCAGCGGCCGACGGATTATCAACTATGGCTACACCTTC. Residues: CASSGRRIINYGYTF.

This chain links TRBV4-3 with TRBJ2-6; the D gene could be TRBD1 or TRBD2 (5 bases each). The V gene lost 8 bases and the J gene lost 0 bases, with 17 bases spanning the gap. The CDR3 spans 17 residues. CDR1 is LGHNA, CDR2 YSLEER, per germline. The CDR3 sequence: CASSDGTVSSGANVLTF. The CDR3 DNA is TGCGCCAGCTCAGACGGGACGGTGTCCTCTGGGGCCAACGTCCTGACTTTC.

The gene calls are TRBV3-1 (or the pseudogene TRBV3-2) and TRBJ1-5; no firm D call. V lost 2 bases and J 3 bases, leaving 2 bases between the germline ends. CDR3 length: 12 residues. CDR1 and CDR2 (germline): LGHDT, YNNKEL (reference sequence). Here the CDR3 DNA reads TGTGCCAGCAGCCAATTCAATCAGCCCCAGCATTTT. Residues: CASSQFNQPQHF.

V usage is TRBV19 and J usage is TRBJ1-4, with D possibly being TRBD1 (5 bases). Trimming pared 2 bases from V and 3 bases from J, leaving 16 bases between. The germline V gene has CDR1 LNHDA and CDR2 SQIVND (reference sequence). The CDR3 has 17 amino acids. The CDR3, as DNA: TGTGCCAGTAGTATAAGTTACAGGCGCCGGGCTAATGAAAAACTGTTTTTT. Encoded protein: CASSISYRRRANEKLFF.

CDR3 in amino acids: CASSWAGGAAFF. DNA for the CDR3: TGTGCCAGCAGTTGGGCAGGGGGCGCAGCTTTCTTT. V gene TRBV6-5 combines with J gene TRBJ1-1; 8 nucleotides align to TRBD1. V gave up 4 bases and J gave up 10 bases; unmatched junction bases: 5. This CDR3 contains 12 residues. Germline V gene data show CDR1 as MNHEY and CDR2 as SVGAGI.

This chain joins TRBV5-4 and TRBJ2-1; TRBD2 agrees at 13 bases. The CDR3 has 15 residues. Trimming at V came to 1 base and at J to 10 bases, leaving 5 bases not matched to a gene. The germline gives CDR1 SGHNT, CDR2 YYREEE (reference sequence). The CDR3 coding sequence is TGTGCCAGCAGCTTGAGAGGGACTAGCGGGGACGAGCAGTTCTTC. It is translated as CASSLRGTSGDEQFF.

The CDR3 loop reads CASRRPGQGLQPQHF. The CDR3 coding sequence is TGTGCCAGTAGACGTCCGGGACAGGGGCTGCAGCCCCAGCATTTT. V gene TRBV19 combines with J gene TRBJ1-5; the match to TRBD1 covers 10 bases. Germline V lookup: CDR1 LNHDA, CDR2 SQIVND (reference sequence). After removal of 6 bases from V and 7 bases from J, the junction contained 9 bases not matched to a gene. The CDR3 totals 15 residues.

The V and J genes are TRBV13 and TRBJ2-7; 14 bases are a match to TRBD2. The germline gives CDR1 PRHDT, CDR2 FYEKMQ (reference sequence). Unmatched junction bases numbered 5, after V lost 4 bases and J lost 0 bases. The CDR3 totals 17 residues. DNA of the CDR3: TGTGCCAGCAGCTCGACTAGCGGGGGGGATAGCTCCTACGAGCAGTACTTC. It codes for CASSSTSGGDSSYEQYF.

V is TRBV6-6 and J is TRBJ1-2; D gene unclear. The V end was cut by 5 bases, the J end by 10 bases, with 17 bases between. Germline CDR1 MNHNY, CDR2 SVGAGI (reference sequence). The CDR3 totals 13 residues. The CDR3 coding sequence is TGTGCCAGCAGTATTTCCGAGGGCCGGGACTACACCTTC. Translation gives CASSISEGRDYTF.

This sequence joins TRBV7-2 and TRBJ1-6; 10 bases align to TRBD1. Losses at the gene ends were 5 bases for V and 9 bases for J; bases not matched to a gene: 10. The length of the CDR3 is 16 residues. Germline V lookup: CDR1 SGHTA, CDR2 FQGNSA. This CDR3 is CASSTSGTGVGSPLHF. The CDR3 DNA follows: TGTGCCAGCAGCACGTCCGGGACAGGGGTCGGTTCACCCCTCCACTTT.

J is TRBJ2-6 and V is TRBV7-9; 7 nucleotides match TRBD1. CDR1 and CDR2 from the germline V gene are SEHNR and FQNEAQ (reference sequence). The CDR3 is made up of 13 amino acids. V trimming: 4 bases; J trimming: 11 bases; junction bases outside the gene matches: 5. CDR3 sequence (DNA): TGTGCCAGCAGCTCCGGGACAGTGGACGTCCTGACTTTC. Translated, it gives CASSSGTVDVLTF.

This clone turned up a few times. This sequence joins TRBV7-2 and TRBJ2-2; 7 positions match TRBD1. Germline CDR1 is SGHTA and CDR2 is FQGNSA. The CDR3 has 15 residues. The V gene end was trimmed by 5 bases and the J gene end by 1 base; junction bases not matched to a gene: 4. This CDR3 reads CASSPDRVNTGELFF. The CDR3 DNA reads as TGTGCCAGCAGCCCTGACAGGGTGAACACCGGGGAGCTGTTTTTT.

The chain has TRBV19 and TRBJ2-2, with 8 bases aligning to TRBD2. J gave up 4 bases and V 4 bases, and 14 bases lay outside the gene matches. CDR3 length: 18 amino acids. The germline V gene has CDR1 LNHDA and CDR2 SQIVND (reference sequence). CDR3 in amino acids: CASSTLFERGGATGELFF. CDR3 nucleotide sequence: TGTGCCAGTAGTACCCTCTTCGAACGGGGGGGCGCCACCGGGGAGCTGTTTTTT.

This clone appeared once. The V call is TRBV7-2, the J call TRBJ2-1; D tentatively fits TRBD1 or TRBD2 (5 bases each). Germline CDR1 SGHTA, CDR2 FQGNSA. The CDR3 has 13 residues. V lost 5 bases and J lost 10, with 15 bases in between. CDR3 amino acids: CASSERGLREQFF. CDR3 bases: TGTGCCAGCAGCGAGAGGGGTCTGAGGGAGCAGTTCTTC.

This chain connects TRBV5-1 to TRBJ2-7; 13 nucleotides align to TRBD2. Germline trimming cut 1 base from V and 1 base from J; bases unmatched to any gene: 2. The CDR3 is 16 amino acids. The germline gives CDR1 SGHRS, CDR2 YFSETQ. CDR3 loop: CASSLRLAGGSYEQYF. CDR3 coding DNA: TGCGCCAGCAGCTTGAGACTAGCGGGGGGATCCTACGAGCAGTACTTC. The variable domain in full, with the rest retrieved from reference TRBV5-1 and TRBJ2-7, is KAGVTQTPRYLIKTRGQQVTLSCSPISGHRSVSWYQQTPGQGLQFLFEYFSETQRNKGNFPGRFSGRQFSNSRSEMNVSTLELGDSALYLCASSLRLAGGSYEQYFGPGTRLTVT.

V usage is TRBV28 and J usage is TRBJ1-2; D is undetermined. The germline V gene has CDR1 MDHEN and CDR2 SYDVKM. The CDR3 is made up of 13 amino acids. V lost 4 bases and J lost 4, with 10 bases in between. The DNA for the CDR3 is TGTGCCAGCAGTTCGGGATCCTTCTATGGCTACACCTTC. Amino acid sequence: CASSSGSFYGYTF.

The rearrangement uses TRBV7-9 and TRBJ1-4, with 7 bases aligning to TRBD1. Germline V lookup: CDR1 SEHNR, CDR2 FQNEAQ (reference sequence). The junction had 4 bases not matched to a gene; V was cut back by 5 bases and J by 4 bases. The CDR3 totals 14 residues. The CDR3 sequence is CASSPGQVNEKLFF. CDR3 in DNA: TGTGCCAGCAGCCCCGGACAGGTTAATGAAAAACTGTTTTTT.

This clone occurred once. The gene calls are TRBV18 and TRBJ2-7; perhaps TRBD1 as D (5 bases). Looked up from germline, CDR1 is KGHSH and CDR2 is LQKENI. V dropped 4 bases and J dropped 6 bases, with 10 bases sitting between them. The CDR3 sequence is 12 residues long. The CDR3 loop reads CASSLQGVEQYV. The CDR3 DNA sequence: TGTGCCAGCTCACTCCAAGGGGTCGAGCAGTACGTC.